The TCR beta chain under discussion was sequenced for a study of OX40 agonist ivuxolimab in advanced cancers. Germline V gene lookup returns CDR1 SGHTA and CDR2 FQGTGA. Trimming cost V 5 bases and J 5 bases; bases outside gene matches: 6. The CDR3 runs 15 residues. Data came from immunoSEQ multiplex PCR; TCRdb stores just in-frame clones and leaves some out. The sample contains around 100,000 clones, about 90% of which appear only once. The sequencing here drew on CD4+ or CD8+ T cells sorted from blood, taken in a trial of the OX40 agonist ivuxolimab. The origin of this receptor is an adult with an advanced solid tumor such as melanoma, head and neck, liver or kidney cancer. V gene TRBV7-3 combines with J gene TRBJ1-4; 9 bases agree with TRBD1. In DNA, the CDR3 is TGTGCCAGCAGCCCGGGACAGGGAAAGAATGAAAAACTGTTTTTT. Protein: CASSPGQGKNEKLFF.